The present TCR beta chain was sequenced within a study of T cells in Graves' hyperthyroidism and ophthalmopathy. Study details: Blood was drawn when the patient was first diagnosed and still untreated. Regarding the study as a whole: The blood repertoire included most of the expanded thyroid clonotypes above 0.001.

Amplified regions were TCR beta CDR3 sequences from RNA transcripts. Carried out on the TCR CDR3, a first-round RT-PCR used the HTBI primer set. TCRdb re-called the multiplex PCR reads with MiXCR, one entry per CDR3 protein. Among under 600,000 distinct CDR3 sequences listed, more than 15% were seen once. CDR1 and CDR2 (germline): MDHEN, SYDVKM. The CDR3 covers 14 residues. V gave up 5 bases and J gave up 10 bases, with 18 bases separating them. Each person with ophthalmopathy scored at least 3 on the Clinical Activity Score, reached NOSPECS grade 4 or higher, and had been ill under 3 months. This clonotype was seen more than once but under ten times. Its antigen remains unidentified.

The material sequenced was blood. This receptor was obtained from a woman in her thirties or forties with Graves' ophthalmopathy. This sequence joins TRBV28 and TRBJ2-1; D might be TRBD2 (6 bases). The CDR3 reads CASSPRLVIIEQFF. The CDR3 DNA reads as TGTGCCAGCAGTCCGAGACTAGTGATTATAGAGCAGTTCTTC.